This T cell receptor (beta chain) was sequenced during a study of radiotherapy plus CTLA-4 blockade in lung cancer. About the research overall: An objective response was seen in around a sixth of patients, and disease control in less than 35%. Broader study findings: Response, reportedly, was best predicted by interferon-beta along with early blood T cell clone dynamics.

The CDR3 contains 13 residues. V was cut by 3 bases and J by 5 bases, with 10 bases left in between. Germline V gene sequence: CDR1 MNHEY, CDR2 SMNVEV (reference sequence). Concerning this clone: Its antigen is unidentified.

Receiving focal radiation plus CTLA-4 blockade with ipilimumab were patients who had chemo-refractory metastatic non-small-cell lung cancer. Method: immunoSEQ multiplex PCR; TCRdb's copy keeps in-frame clones and lacks some. The table includes 83,000 or so clones, around 83% detected once. This TCR was sampled from a human donor with non-small cell lung cancer who had stable disease on radiotherapy plus ipilimumab. This chain connects TRBV27 to TRBJ2-5; a weak D match, TRBD1 (6 bases). The material was peripheral blood, obtained from a patient treated with radiotherapy plus ipilimumab. Written as DNA, the CDR3 is TGTGCCAGCAGTTTTAGCCAGGGGGAGACCCAGTACTTC. This codes for CASSFSQGETQYF.